These T cell receptor beta chains were read from a single sample in a study of CD8+ T cells in alopecia areata. Data came from immunoSEQ multiplex PCR; TCRdb stores just in-frame clones and leaves some out. The table records under 300,000 clones, under 70% of them present only once. The sample here was CD4+ T cells sorted from blood, taken at week 0. The receptors shown here come from a human donor with alopecia areata. CDR3s include the opening cysteine and the closing phenylalanine or tryptophan. D genes are given only for firm matches. The listing skips clone size in some rows; elsewhere it reads once, few, many or a size class.

.,TRBJ1-2,.,TRBV29-1,CSVEGQGRGNGYTF,TGCAGCGTTGAAGGGCAGGGGCGAGGAAATGGCTACACCTTC
.,TRBJ2-4,.,TRBV15,CATSVLSGKNIQYF,TGTGCCACCAGCGTCCTCTCGGGGAAAAACATTCAGTACTTC
.,TRBJ2-5,TRBD2,TRBV5-1,CASRDLRGGFETQYF,TGCGCCAGCAGGGACCTTCGGGGGGGCTTCGAGACCCAGTACTTC
.,TRBJ2-1,.,TRBV6-5,CASSYGRDNEQFF,TGTGCCAGCAGTTACGGCAGGGACAATGAGCAGTTCTTC
.,TRBJ2-5,.,TRBV6-5,CASSSQGGQAQYF,TGTGCCAGCAGTTCCCAGGGGGGCCAGGCCCAGTACTTC
.,TRBJ2-1,.,TRBV2,CASNTRYNEQFF,TGTGCCAGCAACACAAGATACAATGAGCAGTTCTTC
.,TRBJ1-3,.,TRBV29-1,CSVMIGGTSGNTIYF,TGCAGCGTTATGATTGGTGGAACCTCTGGAAACACCATATATTTT
.,TRBJ1-1,.,TRBV7-9,CASSPRVQGLGTEAFF,TGTGCCAGCAGCCCCCGGGTACAGGGCTTGGGCACTGAAGCTTTCTTT
once,TRBJ1-2,.,TRBV30,CAWSQGGGVQGGYTF,TGTGCCTGGAGCCAAGGGGGAGGCGTCCAGGGTGGCTACACCTTC
.,TRBJ1-2,.,TRBV11-2,CASSPGPPRDYTF,TGTGCCAGCAGCCCGGGACCGCCCAGGGACTACACCTTC
.,TRBJ2-7,.,TRBV29-1,CSVKNDAYEQYF,TGCAGCGTTAAAAACGACGCATACGAGCAGTACTTC
.,TRBJ2-6,.,TRBV9,CASSARGSGANVLTF,TGTGCCAGCAGCGCTAGGGGCTCTGGGGCCAACGTCCTGACTTTC
.,TRBJ2-1,TRBD1,TRBV27,CASSVHRGSSYNEQFF,TGTGCCAGCAGTGTCCACAGGGGGAGCTCCTACAATGAGCAGTTCTTC
once,TRBJ2-3,.,TRBV27,CASSLEFMRGDTQYF,TGTGCCAGCAGTTTAGAGTTCATGAGGGGGGATACGCAGTATTTT
.,TRBJ1-1,.,TRBV4-2,CASSRPGQNTEAFF,TGTGCCAGCAGCCGACCGGGACAGAACACTGAAGCTTTCTTT
.,TRBJ2-3,.,TRBV4-2,CASSQDLDTQYF,TGTGCCAGCAGCCAAGATCTGGATACGCAGTATTTT
.,TRBJ2-1,.,TRBV29-1,CSAPRGRERSSYNEQFF,TGCAGCGCCCCCCGGGGCAGGGAGCGGTCCTCCTACAATGAGCAGTTCTTC
.,TRBJ2-3,TRBD1,TRBV5-1,CASSPGQGVTDTQYF,TGCGCCAGCAGCCCGGGACAGGGAGTCACAGATACGCAGTATTTT
.,TRBJ1-6,TRBD1,TRBV6-6,CASTPLWDSSNSPLHF,TGTGCCAGCACCCCCCTTTGGGACAGTAGTAATTCACCCCTCCACTTT
few,TRBJ2-7,.,TRBV23-1,CASGAFPEEGDEQYF,TGCGCCAGCGGGGCGTTCCCCGAAGAGGGGGACGAGCAGTACTTC
.,TRBJ2-1,.,TRBV9,CASSKGTYNEQFF,TGTGCCAGCAGCAAGGGGACCTACAATGAGCAGTTCTTC
.,TRBJ2-1,TRBD2,TRBV29-1,CSVESLAAHNEQFF,TGCAGCGTTGAAAGCCTAGCGGCGCACAATGAGCAGTTCTTC
.,TRBJ1-2,.,TRBV30,CAWSAPGHGPHGYTF,TGTGCCTGGAGTGCCCCGGGACACGGTCCCCATGGCTACACCTTC
once,TRBJ2-7,TRBD2,TRBV5-4,CASSLGLAGATYEQYF,TGTGCCAGCAGCCTAGGACTAGCGGGGGCCACCTACGAGCAGTACTTC
.,TRBJ1-6,.,TRBV4-3,CASSRGFGSPLHF,TGCGCCAGCAGCCGAGGGTTTGGATCACCCCTCCACTTT
.,TRBJ2-5,.,TRBV14,CASSHLAQETQYF,TGTGCCAGCAGCCACTTGGCGCAAGAGACCCAGTACTTC